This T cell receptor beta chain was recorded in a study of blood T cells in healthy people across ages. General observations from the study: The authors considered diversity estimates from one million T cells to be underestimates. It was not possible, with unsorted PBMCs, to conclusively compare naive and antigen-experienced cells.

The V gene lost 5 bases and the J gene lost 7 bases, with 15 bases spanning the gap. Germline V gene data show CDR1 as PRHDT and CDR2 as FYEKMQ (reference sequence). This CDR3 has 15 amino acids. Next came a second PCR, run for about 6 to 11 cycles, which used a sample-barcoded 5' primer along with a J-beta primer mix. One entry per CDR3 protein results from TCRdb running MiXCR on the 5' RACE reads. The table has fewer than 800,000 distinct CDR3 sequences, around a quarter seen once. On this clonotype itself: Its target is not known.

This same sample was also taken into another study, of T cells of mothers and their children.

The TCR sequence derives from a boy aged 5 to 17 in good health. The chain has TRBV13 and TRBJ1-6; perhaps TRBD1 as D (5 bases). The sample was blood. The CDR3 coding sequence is TGTGCCAGCAGCATCCTGACAGCTCCGAATTCACCCCTCCACTTT. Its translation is CASSILTAPNSPLHF.